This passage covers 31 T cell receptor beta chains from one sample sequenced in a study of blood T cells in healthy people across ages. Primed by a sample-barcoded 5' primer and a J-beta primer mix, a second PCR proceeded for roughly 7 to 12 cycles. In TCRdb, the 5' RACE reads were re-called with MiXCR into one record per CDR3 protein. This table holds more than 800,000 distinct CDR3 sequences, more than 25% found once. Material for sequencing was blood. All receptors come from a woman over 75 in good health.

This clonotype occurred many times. In nucleotides, the CDR3 is TGTGCCAGCAGCTTAAGACTAGCGGGGGACCCGTTGGAGCAGTACTTC. Its protein is CASSLRLAGDPLEQYF. The V call is TRBV13, the J call TRBJ2-7; the match to TRBD2 covers 12 bases. CDR1 and CDR2 from the germline V gene are PRHDT and FYEKMQ (reference sequence). The CDR3 runs to 16 residues. Losses at the gene ends were 2 bases for V and 7 bases for J; bases not matched to a gene: 9.

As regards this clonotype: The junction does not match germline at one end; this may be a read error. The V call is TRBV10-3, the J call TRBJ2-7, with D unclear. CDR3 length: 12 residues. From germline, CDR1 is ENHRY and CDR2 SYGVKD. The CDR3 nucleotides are TGTGCCACCAGTGAGACACCCTACGAGCAGTACTTC. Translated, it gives CATSETPYEQYF.

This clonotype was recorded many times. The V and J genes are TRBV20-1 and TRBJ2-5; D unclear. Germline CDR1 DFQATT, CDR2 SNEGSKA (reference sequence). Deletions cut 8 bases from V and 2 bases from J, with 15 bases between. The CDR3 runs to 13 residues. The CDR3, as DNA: TGCAGTTCTTTCCCTTTATTACAAGAGACCCAGTACTTC. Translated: CSSFPLLQETQYF.

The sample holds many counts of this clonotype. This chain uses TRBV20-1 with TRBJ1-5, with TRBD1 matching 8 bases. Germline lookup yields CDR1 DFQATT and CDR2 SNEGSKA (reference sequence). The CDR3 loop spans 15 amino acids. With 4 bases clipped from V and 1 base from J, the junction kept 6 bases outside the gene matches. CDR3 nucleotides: TGCAGTGCTACCCGGACAGGGACGAGCAATCAGCCCCAGCATTTT. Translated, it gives CSATRTGTSNQPQHF.

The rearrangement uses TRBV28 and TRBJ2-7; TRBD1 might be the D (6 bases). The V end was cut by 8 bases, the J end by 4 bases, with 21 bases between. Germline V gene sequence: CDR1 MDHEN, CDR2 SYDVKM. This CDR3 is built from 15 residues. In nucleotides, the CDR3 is TGTGCCAGCGAGGGACACCAATTCAATAATTACGAGCAGTACTTC. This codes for CASEGHQFNNYEQYF. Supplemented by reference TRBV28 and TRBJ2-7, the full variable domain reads DVKVTQSSRYLVKRTGEKVFLECVQDMDHENMFWYRQDPGLGLRLIYFSYDVKMKEKGDIPEGYSVSREKKERFSLILESASTNQTSMYLCASEGHQFNNYEQYFGPGTRLTVT.

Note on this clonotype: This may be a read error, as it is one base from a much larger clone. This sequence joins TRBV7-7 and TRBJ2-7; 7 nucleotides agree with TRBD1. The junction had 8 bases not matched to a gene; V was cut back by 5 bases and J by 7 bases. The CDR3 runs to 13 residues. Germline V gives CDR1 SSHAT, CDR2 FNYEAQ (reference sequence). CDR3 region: CASSLDRHNEQYF. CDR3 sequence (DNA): TGTGCCAGCAGCCTGGACAGGCACAATGAGCAGTACTTC.

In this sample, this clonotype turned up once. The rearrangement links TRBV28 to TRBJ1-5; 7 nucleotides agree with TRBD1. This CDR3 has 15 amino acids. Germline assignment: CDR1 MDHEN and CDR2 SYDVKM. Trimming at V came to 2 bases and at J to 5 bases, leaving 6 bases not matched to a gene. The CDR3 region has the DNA TGTGCCAGCAGTTTACAGGGGGGAAGCGATCAGCCCCAGCATTTT. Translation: CASSLQGGSDQPQHF.

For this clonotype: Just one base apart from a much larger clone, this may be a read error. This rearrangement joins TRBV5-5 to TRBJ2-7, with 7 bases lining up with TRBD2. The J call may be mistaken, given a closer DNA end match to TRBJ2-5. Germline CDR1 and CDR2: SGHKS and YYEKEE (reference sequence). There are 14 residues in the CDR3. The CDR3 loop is CASSCEWGGETQYF. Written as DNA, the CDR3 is TGTGCCAGCAGCTGTGAGTGGGGAGGGGAGACCCAGTACTTC.

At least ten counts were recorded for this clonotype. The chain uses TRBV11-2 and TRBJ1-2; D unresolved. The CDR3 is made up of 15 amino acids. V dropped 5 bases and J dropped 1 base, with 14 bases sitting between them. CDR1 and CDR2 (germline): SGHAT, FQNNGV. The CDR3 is CASSPLRGLNYGYTF. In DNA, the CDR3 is TGTGCCAGCAGCCCCCTCAGAGGCCTTAACTATGGCTACACCTTC.

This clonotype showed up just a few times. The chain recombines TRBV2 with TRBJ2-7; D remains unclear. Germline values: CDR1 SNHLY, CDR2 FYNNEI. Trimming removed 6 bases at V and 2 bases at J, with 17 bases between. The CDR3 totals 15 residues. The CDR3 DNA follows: TGTGCCAGCAGCGCCGGCCGATCGCCCACCTACGAGCAGTACTTC. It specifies CASSAGRSPTYEQYF.

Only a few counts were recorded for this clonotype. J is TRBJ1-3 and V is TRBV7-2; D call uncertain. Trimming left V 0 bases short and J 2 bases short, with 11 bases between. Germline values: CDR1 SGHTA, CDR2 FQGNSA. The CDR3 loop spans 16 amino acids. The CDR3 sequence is CASSLARRGTGNTIYF. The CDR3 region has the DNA TGTGCCAGCAGCTTAGCGCGTCGAGGGACTGGAAACACCATATATTTT.

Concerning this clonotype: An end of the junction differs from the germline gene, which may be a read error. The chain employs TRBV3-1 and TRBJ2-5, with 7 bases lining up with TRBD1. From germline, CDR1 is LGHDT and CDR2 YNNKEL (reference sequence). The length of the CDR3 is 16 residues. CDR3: CTSSQPRGTARETQYF. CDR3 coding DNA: TGTACCAGCAGCCAACCTCGAGGGACAGCCAGGGAGACCCAGTACTTC.

The CDR3 protein is CASSYSSNEQYF. In DNA, the CDR3 is TGTGCCAGCAGTTACTCCTCCAATGAGCAGTACTTC. V gene TRBV6-2 or TRBV6-3 combines with J gene TRBJ2-1; D remains unclear. The last part of the DNA fits TRBJ2-7 better; the J call may be wrong. Germline CDR1 is MNHEY and CDR2 is SVGEGT. The length of the CDR3 is 12 residues.

CDR3 nucleotides: TGTGCCAGCAGACCACTAGGACAGGAAGCTTTCTTT. Its translation is CASRPLGQEAFF. The chain couples TRBV27 to TRBJ1-1; a weak D match, TRBD1 (6 bases). The germline gives CDR1 MNHEY, CDR2 SMNVEV (reference sequence). CDR3 length: 12 amino acids. The V gene lost 6 bases and the J gene lost 8 bases, with 13 bases spanning the gap.

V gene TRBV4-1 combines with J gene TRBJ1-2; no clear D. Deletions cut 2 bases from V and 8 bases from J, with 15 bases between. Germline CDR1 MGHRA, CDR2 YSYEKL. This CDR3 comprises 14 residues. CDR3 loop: CASSQRVGGEGYTF. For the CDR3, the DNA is TGCGCCAGCAGCCAACGGGTCGGCGGAGAGGGCTACACCTTC.

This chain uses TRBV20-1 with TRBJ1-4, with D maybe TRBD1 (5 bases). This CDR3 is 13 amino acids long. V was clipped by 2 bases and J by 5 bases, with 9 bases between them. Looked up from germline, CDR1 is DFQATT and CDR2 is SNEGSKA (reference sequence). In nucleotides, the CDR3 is TGCAGTGCTAGAATCACAGGAAATGAAAAACTGTTTTTT. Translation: CSARITGNEKLFF.

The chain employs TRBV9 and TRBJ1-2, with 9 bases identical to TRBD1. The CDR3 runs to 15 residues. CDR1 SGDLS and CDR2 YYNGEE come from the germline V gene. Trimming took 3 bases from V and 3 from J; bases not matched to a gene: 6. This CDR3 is CASSEGDRADYGYTF. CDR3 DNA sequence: TGTGCCAGCAGCGAGGGGGACAGGGCCGACTATGGCTACACCTTC.

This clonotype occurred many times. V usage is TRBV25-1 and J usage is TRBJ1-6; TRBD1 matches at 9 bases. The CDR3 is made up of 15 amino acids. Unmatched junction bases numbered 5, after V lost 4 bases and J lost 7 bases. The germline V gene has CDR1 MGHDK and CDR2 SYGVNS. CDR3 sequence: CASSARDRENSPLHF. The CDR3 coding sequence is TGTGCCAGCAGTGCCCGGGACAGGGAGAATTCACCCCTCCACTTT.

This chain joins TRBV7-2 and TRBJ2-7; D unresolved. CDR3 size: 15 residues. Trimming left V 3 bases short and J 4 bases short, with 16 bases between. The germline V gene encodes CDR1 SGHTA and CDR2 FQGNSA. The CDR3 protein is CASSFGDGSPYEQYF. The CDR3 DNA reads TGTGCCAGCAGCTTTGGCGACGGATCCCCGTACGAGCAGTACTTC. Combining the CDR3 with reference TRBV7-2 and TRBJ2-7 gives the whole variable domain GAGVSQSPSNKVTEKGKDVELRCDPISGHTALYWYRQSLGQGLEFLIYFQGNSAPDKSGLPSDRFSAERTGGSVSTLTIQRTQQEDSAVYLCASSFGDGSPYEQYFGPGTRLTVT.

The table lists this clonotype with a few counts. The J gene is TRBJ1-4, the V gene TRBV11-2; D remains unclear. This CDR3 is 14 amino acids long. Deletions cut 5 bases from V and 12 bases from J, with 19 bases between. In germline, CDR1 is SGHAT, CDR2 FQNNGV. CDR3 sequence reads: CASSDYTRATELFF. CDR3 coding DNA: TGTGCCAGCAGCGATTATACCCGGGCCACGGAACTGTTTTTT.

CDR3 DNA sequence: TGTGCCAGCAGCCACCTAGCGGGGGCTCCGAGTTCGTACTTC. Its translation is CASSHLAGAPSSYF. This rearrangement joins TRBV11-2 to TRBJ2-7; 10 bases fit TRBD2. Germline V gene lookup returns CDR1 SGHAT and CDR2 FQNNGV. The CDR3 is 14 residues long. Germline trimming cut 5 bases from V and 12 bases from J; bases unmatched to any gene: 13.

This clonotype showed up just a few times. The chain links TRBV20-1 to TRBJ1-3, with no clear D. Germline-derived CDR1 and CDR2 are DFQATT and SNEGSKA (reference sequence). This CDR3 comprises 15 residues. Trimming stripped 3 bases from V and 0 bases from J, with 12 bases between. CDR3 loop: CSASKGTRSGNTIYF. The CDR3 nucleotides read TGCAGTGCTAGCAAGGGTACCCGCTCTGGAAACACCATATATTTT.

The CDR3 nucleotides are TGCAGTGCCAGCGCGGCAGGGATGGAACAGCCCCAGCATTTT. As protein: CSASAAGMEQPQHF. The rearrangement links TRBV20-1 to TRBJ1-5; possible D gene TRBD1, 5 bases. Germline V gene sequence: CDR1 DFQATT, CDR2 SNEGSKA (reference sequence). V gave up 6 bases and J gave up 7 bases, with 19 bases separating them. This CDR3 has 14 residues.

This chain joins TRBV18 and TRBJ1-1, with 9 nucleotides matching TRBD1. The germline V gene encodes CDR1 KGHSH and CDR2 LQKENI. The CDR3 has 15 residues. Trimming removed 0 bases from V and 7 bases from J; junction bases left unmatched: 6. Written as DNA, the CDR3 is TGTGCCAGCTCACCACCGGGACAGGGAAGAGGTGAAGCTTTCTTT. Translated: CASSPPGQGRGEAFF. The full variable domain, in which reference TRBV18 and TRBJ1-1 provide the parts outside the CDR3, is NAGVMQNPRHLVRRRGQEARLRCSPMKGHSHVYWYRQLPEEGLKFMVYLQKENIIDESGMPKERFSAEFPKEGPSILRIQQVVRGDSAAYFCASSPPGQGRGEAFFGQGTRLTVV.

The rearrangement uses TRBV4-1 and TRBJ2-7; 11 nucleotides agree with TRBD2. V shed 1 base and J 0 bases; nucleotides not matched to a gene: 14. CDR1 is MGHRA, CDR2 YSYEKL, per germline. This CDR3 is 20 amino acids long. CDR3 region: CASSQVVAGGPAYRSYEQYF. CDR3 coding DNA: TGCGCCAGCAGCCAAGTCGTAGCGGGAGGGCCGGCGTATCGCTCCTACGAGCAGTACTTC.

CDR3 coding DNA: TGTGCCAGCAGTGAGGGCGCAGGGCGTCCTGAAGCTTTCTTT. It is translated as CASSEGAGRPEAFF. This chain connects TRBV6-1 to TRBJ1-1; TRBD1 is a possible D gene (5 bases). Trimming took 3 bases from V and 6 from J, leaving 14 bases between them. CDR1 MNHNS and CDR2 SASEGT come from the germline V gene. The CDR3 has 14 amino acids.

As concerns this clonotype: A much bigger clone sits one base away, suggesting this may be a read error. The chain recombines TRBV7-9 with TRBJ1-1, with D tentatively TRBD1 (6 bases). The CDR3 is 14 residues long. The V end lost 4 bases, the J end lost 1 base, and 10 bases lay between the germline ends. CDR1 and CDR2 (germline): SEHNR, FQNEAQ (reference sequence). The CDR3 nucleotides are TGTGCCAGCAGCTCGACGACAGGGAACACTGAAGCTTTCTTT. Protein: CASSSTTGNTEAFF.

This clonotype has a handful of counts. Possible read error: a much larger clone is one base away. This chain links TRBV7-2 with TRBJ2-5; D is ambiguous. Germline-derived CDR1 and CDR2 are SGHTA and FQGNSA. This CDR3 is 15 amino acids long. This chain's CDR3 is CASSQRSDGREAQYF. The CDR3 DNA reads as TGTGCCAGCAGCCAGAGGTCGGACGGTCGAGAGGCCCAGTACTTC.

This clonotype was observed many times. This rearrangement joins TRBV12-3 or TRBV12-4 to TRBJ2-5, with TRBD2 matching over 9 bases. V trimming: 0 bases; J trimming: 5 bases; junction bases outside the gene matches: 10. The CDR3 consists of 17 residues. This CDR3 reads CASSLAPGGGAEETQYF. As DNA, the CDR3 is TGTGCCAGCAGTTTAGCTCCGGGCGGGGGGGCCGAGGAGACCCAGTACTTC.

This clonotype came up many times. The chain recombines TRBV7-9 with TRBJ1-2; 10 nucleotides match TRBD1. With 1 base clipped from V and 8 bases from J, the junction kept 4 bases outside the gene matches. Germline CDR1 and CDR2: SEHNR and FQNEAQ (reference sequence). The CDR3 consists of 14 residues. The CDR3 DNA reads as TGTGCCAGCAGCTTAGACGGGACAGGGGAAGGCTACACCTTC. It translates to CASSLDGTGEGYTF.

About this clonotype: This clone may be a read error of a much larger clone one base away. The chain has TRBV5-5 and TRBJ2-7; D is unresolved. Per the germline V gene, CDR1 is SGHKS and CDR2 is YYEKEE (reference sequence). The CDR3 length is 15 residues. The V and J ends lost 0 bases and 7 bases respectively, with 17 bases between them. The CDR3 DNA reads TGTGCCAGCAGCTTGGACTTAGCCCCATACAATGAGCAGTACTTC. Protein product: CASSLDLAPYNEQYF.